These 19 T cell receptor beta chains share one sample of origin, sequenced in a study of blood T cell repertoires in COVID-19 (TCRdb year 2020). Receptor amplification or capture employed the immunoSEQ multiplex PCR assay. TCRdb stores this immuneACCESS table with in-frame sequences only. Part of the clones is absent; in the studies checked, under half of the shortfall reflects unresolved V genes, and no reason is known for the rest. This sample gives about 25,000 clones in total; roughly 87% of them show up just once. The leading ten clones occupy around 9.7% of the sample. The sequenced sample consisted of peripheral blood. The source is a man aged 65 to 85 with acute or convalescent COVID-19.

V gene TRBV28 combines with J gene TRBJ1-4, with 7 positions matching TRBD1. Germline CDR1 MDHEN, CDR2 SYDVKM. V was clipped by 4 bases and J by 7 bases; unmatched bases: 6. The CDR3 has 14 amino acids. The CDR3, as DNA: TGTGCCAGCAGTTCTCGGGACAGAAGTGAAAAACTGTTTTTT. Translation gives CASSSRDRSEKLFF.

The genes are TRBV5-4 and TRBJ1-1; D is uncertain. The V gene's germline CDR1 is SGHNT and CDR2 YYREEE (reference sequence). CDR3 size: 13 residues. The V and J ends lost 1 base and 11 bases respectively, with 15 bases between them. DNA for the CDR3: TGTGCCAGCAGCTTGAAAAATAAGTATGAGGCTTTCTTT. Translating gives CASSLKNKYEAFF.

The V gene is TRBV19, the J gene TRBJ1-5; D gene ambiguous. From germline, CDR1 is LNHDA and CDR2 SQIVND (reference sequence). V was trimmed by 2 bases and J by 1 base, leaving 9 bases between them. This CDR3 is 15 amino acids long. The CDR3: CASSIPGGSNQPQHF. In nucleotides, the CDR3 is TGTGCCAGTAGTATACCAGGAGGGAGCAATCAGCCCCAGCATTTT.

The V gene is TRBV27, the J gene TRBJ1-2; weak D call: TRBD1 (6 bases). Trimming took 5 bases from V and 3 from J, leaving 16 bases between them. This CDR3 spans 15 amino acids. Germline V gives CDR1 MNHEY, CDR2 SMNVEV (reference sequence). In DNA, the CDR3 is TGTGCCAGCAGTGAGACTCCGGGACACCACTATGGCTACACCTTC. Protein: CASSETPGHHYGYTF.

This chain joins TRBV5-1 and TRBJ1-1, with D possibly TRBD1 on 6 matching bases. V dropped 3 bases and J dropped 4 bases, with 13 bases sitting between them. CDR1 is SGHRS and CDR2 is YFSETQ in the germline V gene. This CDR3 region has 14 residues. The CDR3 reads CASSSLTGLTEAFF. The CDR3 DNA sequence: TGCGCCAGCAGCTCATTGACAGGACTCACTGAAGCTTTCTTT.

The CDR3 region is CASSLRGTLASGNTIYF. For the CDR3, the DNA is TGTGCCAGCAGCTTAAGGGGGACGCTGGCCTCTGGAAACACCATATATTTT. The genes are TRBV7-9 and TRBJ1-3; tentative D call: TRBD1 (6 bases). There are 17 residues in the CDR3. Germline values: CDR1 SEHNR, CDR2 FQNEAQ (reference sequence). The V gene lost 2 bases and the J gene lost 0 bases, with 14 bases spanning the gap. Looking up the rest from reference TRBV7-9 and TRBJ1-3 gives the full variable domain: DTGVSQNPRHKITKRGQNVTFRCDPISEHNRLYWYRQTLGQGPEFLTYFQNEAQLEKSRLLSDRFSAERPKGSFSTLEIQRTEQGDSAMYLCASSLRGTLASGNTIYFGEGSWLTVV.

Comment on this clone: This specimen includes other DNA sequences encoding the same CDR3. The genes are TRBV5-1 and TRBJ2-1; 9 bases are shared with TRBD2. The germline gives CDR1 SGHRS, CDR2 YFSETQ. The CDR3 length is 16 residues. J was trimmed by 2 bases and V by 0 bases; bases with no gene match: 3. This chain's CDR3 is CASSLGGGGAYNEQFF. DNA for the CDR3: TGCGCCAGCAGCTTGGGGGGCGGGGGGGCCTACAATGAGCAGTTCTTC.

This rearrangement joins TRBV5-1 to TRBJ1-2, with D perhaps TRBD1 (5 bases). The germline V gene has CDR1 SGHRS and CDR2 YFSETQ. V was cut by 7 bases and J by 3 bases, with 16 bases left in between. CDR3 length: 14 amino acids. The CDR3: CASRGEYGDYGYTF. The CDR3 region has the DNA TGCGCCAGCCGGGGGGAGTACGGGGACTATGGCTACACCTTC. Drawing the rest from reference TRBV5-1 and TRBJ1-2, the complete variable domain is KAGVTQTPRYLIKTRGQQVTLSCSPISGHRSVSWYQQTPGQGLQFLFEYFSETQRNKGNFPGRFSGRQFSNSRSEMNVSTLELGDSALYLCASRGEYGDYGYTFGSGTRLTVV.

The chain has TRBV5-3 and TRBJ2-7; D is perhaps TRBD2 (7 bases). TRBV5-3 is reported as an ORF; its role is uncertain. The CDR3 runs to 16 residues. The V end lost 4 bases, the J end lost 0 bases, and 17 bases lay between the germline ends. The DNA of the CDR3 is TGTGCCAGAAGCCACTTAACCGGGGGGCCCTCCTACGAGCAGTACTTC. Its translation is CARSHLTGGPSYEQYF.

This chain connects TRBV28 to TRBJ2-4, with TRBD2 as a possible D gene (5 bases). Germline CDR1 and CDR2: MDHEN and SYDVKM. The V and J ends lost 8 bases and 0 bases respectively, with 11 bases between them. The CDR3 is 14 amino acids. The CDR3 region has the DNA TGTGCCAGCTCCGGGATCGGAGCCAAAAACATTCAGTACTTC. It specifies CASSGIGAKNIQYF.

The chain is built from TRBV20-1 and TRBJ2-7, with 10 nucleotides matching TRBD1. Germline-derived CDR1 and CDR2 are DFQATT and SNEGSKA (reference sequence). J gave up 3 bases and V 3 bases, and 2 bases lay outside the gene matches. CDR3 length: 13 residues. The CDR3 protein is CSASWTGGYEQYF. The CDR3 DNA is TGCAGTGCTAGTTGGACAGGGGGCTACGAGCAGTACTTC.

The rearrangement links TRBV3-1 (or the pseudogene TRBV3-2) to TRBJ2-1; tentative D call: TRBD2 (6 bases). Germline V gene data show CDR1 as LGHDT and CDR2 as YNNKEL (reference sequence). Trimming left V 4 bases short and J 8 bases short, with 21 bases between. The CDR3 runs 16 residues. CDR3 in amino acids: CASSPMLATKGDEQFF. As DNA, the CDR3 is TGTGCCAGCAGCCCCATGCTAGCGACAAAAGGCGATGAGCAGTTCTTC.

The rearrangement joins TRBV10-3 to TRBJ1-1, with D perhaps TRBD1 (5 bases). This CDR3 spans 14 amino acids. CDR1 ENHRY and CDR2 SYGVKD come from the germline V gene. Deletions cut 5 bases from V and 6 bases from J, with 16 bases between. CDR3 nucleotide sequence: TGTGCCATCAGTCAACGGGGGGGATCTGCTGAAGCTTTCTTT. Translating it yields CAISQRGGSAEAFF.

CDR3 sequence reads: CASVRGRSNTEAFF. CDR3 DNA: TGTGCCAGCGTAAGGGGGCGCTCGAACACTGAAGCTTTCTTT. V usage is TRBV19 and J usage is TRBJ1-1; 7 bases fit TRBD1. The trim removed 9 bases at V and 1 base at J, leaving 8 bases unmatched. Germline V gene sequence: CDR1 LNHDA, CDR2 SQIVND (reference sequence). The CDR3 length is 14 residues.

This rearrangement joins TRBV9 to TRBJ2-1; perhaps TRBD2 as D (5 bases). Germline V gene lookup returns CDR1 SGDLS and CDR2 YYNGEE. V lost 0 bases to trimming and J lost 6 bases, with 10 bases between them. This CDR3 is built from 14 residues. CDR3 bases: TGTGCCAGCAGCGTAGCAACCGGGGTCAATGAGCAGTTCTTC. This sequence encodes CASSVATGVNEQFF.

This sequence joins TRBV27 and TRBJ1-4; D perhaps matches TRBD1 (6 bases). Germline V CDR1 and CDR2: MNHEY, SMNVEV (reference sequence). The ends were cut back, 4 bases at V and 7 bases at J, with 13 bases in the middle. The CDR3 is 14 amino acids. CDR3 nucleotide sequence: TGTGCCAGCAGTTCAAACAGGGTGGGTGAAAAACTGTTTTTT. This translates into CASSSNRVGEKLFF. Together with reference TRBV27 and TRBJ1-4, the CDR3 gives the full variable domain: EAQVTQNPRYLITVTGKKLTVTCSQNMNHEYMSWYRQDPGLGLRQIYYSMNVEVTDKGDVPEGYKVSRKEKRNFPLILESPSPNQTSLYFCASSSNRVGEKLFFGSGTQLSVL.

This sequence joins TRBV10-3 and TRBJ2-3, with 7 bases aligning to TRBD2. The CDR3 totals 14 residues. From germline, CDR1 is ENHRY and CDR2 SYGVKD. J lost 4 bases, V lost 3 bases, and 4 bases had no gene match. CDR3 region: CAISDGTMADTQYF. The CDR3 nucleotides read TGTGCCATCAGTGACGGGACTATGGCAGATACGCAGTATTTT.

V usage is TRBV29-1 and J usage is TRBJ2-3; 11 bases are a match to TRBD1. V was clipped by 7 bases and J by 4 bases; unmatched bases: 4. In germline, CDR1 is SQVTM, CDR2 ANQGSEA. CDR3 length: 13 amino acids. The CDR3, as DNA: TGCAGCGCAAGGACAGGGGGCGCAGATACGCAGTATTTT. This gives the protein CSARTGGADTQYF.

The chain links TRBV30 to TRBJ1-4; 7 bases are shared with TRBD1. CDR1 is GTSNPN and CDR2 is SVGIG in the germline V gene (reference sequence). Germline trimming cut 1 base from V and 4 bases from J; bases unmatched to any gene: 3. This CDR3 is 14 amino acids long. The CDR3 DNA sequence: TGTGCCTGGAGTGGGGACAGCAATAATGAAAAACTGTTTTTT. Translation: CAWSGDSNNEKLFF.